These T cell receptor beta chains were read from a single sample in a study of shared clonotypes between healthy human individuals. Measured with immunoSEQ multiplex PCR; TCRdb has only the in-frame clones, and not every one. The top ten clones hold under 0.15% of a sample with some 2 million clones, 85% to 95% of them seen once. Sequenced input: naive CD4+ T cells sorted from blood. The receptors were gathered from a man between 18 and 35 years old in good health. Both conserved end residues are trimmed from each CDR3.

j_gene: TRBJ2-3
v_gene: TRBV7-2
CDR3aa: ASSLGAGAGDTQY

j_gene: TRBJ2-3
v_gene: TRBV11-2
CDR3aa: ASSLDSYGQY

j_gene: TRBJ1-5
v_gene: TRBV7-2
CDR3aa: ASSLVSGGHQPQH

j_gene: TRBJ1-6
v_gene: TRBV29-1
CDR3aa: SVKMDVGSPLH

j_gene: TRBJ2-2
v_gene: TRBV11-3
CDR3aa: ASSSVQGHGELF

j_gene: TRBJ2-2
v_gene: TRBV5-1
CDR3aa: ASTGNTGELF

j_gene: TRBJ2-5
v_gene: TRBV5-4
CDR3aa: ASSQSRGETQY

j_gene: TRBJ2-5
v_gene: TRBV9
CDR3aa: ASSVAAGGQKETQY

j_gene: TRBJ2-1
v_gene: TRBV7-9
CDR3aa: ASSLSPGQGGQF

j_gene: TRBJ1-5
v_gene: TRBV10-3
CDR3aa: AISSGTRNQPQH

j_gene: TRBJ1-6
v_gene: TRBV14
CDR3aa: ASSQVGGTYNSPLH

j_gene: TRBJ2-7
v_gene: TRBV27
CDR3aa: ASSLNGNTPYEQY

j_gene: TRBJ1-2
v_gene: TRBV4-3
CDR3aa: ASSQDLAVGGGYT

j_gene: TRBJ1-1
v_gene: TRBV18
CDR3aa: ASSPPSGRGEAF

j_gene: TRBJ2-4
v_gene: TRBV5-1
CDR3aa: ASSLSQGINIQY

j_gene: TRBJ2-2
v_gene: TRBV9
CDR3aa: ASSRDSSGNTGELF

j_gene: TRBJ1-2
v_gene: TRBV20-1
CDR3aa: SATSNYGYT

j_gene: TRBJ2-6
v_gene: TRBV27
CDR3aa: ASRGSAGANVLT

j_gene: TRBJ1-1
v_gene: TRBV6-5
CDR3aa: ASSYGSGNTEAF

j_gene: TRBJ1-2
v_gene: TRBV28
CDR3aa: ASSLRGDYGYT

j_gene: TRBJ1-5
v_gene: TRBV25-1
CDR3aa: ASGGYNQPQH

j_gene: TRBJ1-5
v_gene: TRBV4-1
CDR3aa: ASSQDVTPSSPQH

j_gene: TRBJ1-6
v_gene: TRBV13
CDR3aa: ASSLAGGARNSPLH

j_gene: TRBJ2-7
v_gene: TRBV18
CDR3aa: ASSPSLSGGISYEQY

j_gene: TRBJ2-2
v_gene: TRBV2
CDR3aa: ASFKNRGRAGELF

j_gene: TRBJ2-7
v_gene: TRBV6-6
CDR3aa: ASSWEGTSEQY

j_gene: TRBJ2-2
v_gene: TRBV7-8
CDR3aa: ASKIRGRDTGELF

j_gene: TRBJ1-1
v_gene: TRBV5-1
CDR3aa: ASSVGHPSDEAF

j_gene: TRBJ2-5
v_gene: TRBV10-2
CDR3aa: ASSESDPNETQY